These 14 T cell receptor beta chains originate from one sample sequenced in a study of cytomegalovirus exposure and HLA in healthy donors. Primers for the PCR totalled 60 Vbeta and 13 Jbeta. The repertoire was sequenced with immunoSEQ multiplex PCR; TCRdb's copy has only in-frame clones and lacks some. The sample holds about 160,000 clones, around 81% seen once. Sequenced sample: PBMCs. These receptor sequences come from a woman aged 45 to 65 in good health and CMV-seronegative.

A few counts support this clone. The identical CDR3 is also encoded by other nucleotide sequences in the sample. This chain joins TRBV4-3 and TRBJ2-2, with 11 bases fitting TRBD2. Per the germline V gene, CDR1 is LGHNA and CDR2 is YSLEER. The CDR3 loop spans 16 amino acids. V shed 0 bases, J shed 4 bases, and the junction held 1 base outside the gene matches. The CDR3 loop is CASSQDTSGGTGELFF. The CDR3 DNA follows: TGCGCCAGCAGCCAAGACACTAGCGGGGGCACCGGGGAGCTGTTTTTT.

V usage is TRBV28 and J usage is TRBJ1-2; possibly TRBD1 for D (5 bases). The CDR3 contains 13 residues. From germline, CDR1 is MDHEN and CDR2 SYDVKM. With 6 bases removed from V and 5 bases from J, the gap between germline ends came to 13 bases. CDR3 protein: CASRKGLGYGYTF. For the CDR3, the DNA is TGTGCCAGCAGAAAGGGGCTAGGTTATGGCTACACCTTC.

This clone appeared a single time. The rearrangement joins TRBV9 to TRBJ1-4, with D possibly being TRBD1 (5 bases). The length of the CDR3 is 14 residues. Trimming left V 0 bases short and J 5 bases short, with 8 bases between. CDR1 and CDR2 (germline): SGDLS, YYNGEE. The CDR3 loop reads CASSVGTPNEKLFF. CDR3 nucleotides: TGTGCCAGCAGCGTAGGGACACCGAATGAAAAACTGTTTTTT.

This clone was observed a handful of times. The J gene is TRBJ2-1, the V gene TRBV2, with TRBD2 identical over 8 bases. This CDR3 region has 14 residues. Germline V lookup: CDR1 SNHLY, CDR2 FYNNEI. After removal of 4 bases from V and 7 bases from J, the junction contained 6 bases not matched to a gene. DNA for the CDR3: TGTGCCAGCAGTGTAGGACTAGCTGAGAATGAGCAGTTCTTC. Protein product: CASSVGLAENEQFF.

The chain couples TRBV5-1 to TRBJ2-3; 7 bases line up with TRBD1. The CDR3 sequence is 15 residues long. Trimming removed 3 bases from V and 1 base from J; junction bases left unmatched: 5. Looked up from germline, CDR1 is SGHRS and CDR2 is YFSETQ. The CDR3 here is CASSSRQGRTDTQYF. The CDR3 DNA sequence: TGCGCCAGCAGCTCTCGACAGGGACGCACAGATACGCAGTATTTT.

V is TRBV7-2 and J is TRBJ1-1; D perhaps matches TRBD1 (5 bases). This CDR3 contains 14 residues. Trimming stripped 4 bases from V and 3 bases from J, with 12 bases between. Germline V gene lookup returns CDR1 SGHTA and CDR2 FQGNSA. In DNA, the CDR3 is TGTGCCAGCAGCTCTCTAGGAGGGGACACTGAAGCTTTCTTT. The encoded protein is CASSSLGGDTEAFF.

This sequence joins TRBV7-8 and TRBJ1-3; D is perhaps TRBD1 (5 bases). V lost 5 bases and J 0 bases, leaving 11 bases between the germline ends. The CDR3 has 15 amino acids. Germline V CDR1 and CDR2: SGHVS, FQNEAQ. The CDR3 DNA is TGTGCCAGCAGCGTGGACACAAACTCTGGAAACACCATATATTTT. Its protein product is CASSVDTNSGNTIYF.

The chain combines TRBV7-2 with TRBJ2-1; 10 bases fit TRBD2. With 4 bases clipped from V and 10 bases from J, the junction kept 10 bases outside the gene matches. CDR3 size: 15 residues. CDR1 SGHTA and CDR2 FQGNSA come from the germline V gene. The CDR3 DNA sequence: TGTGCCAGCAGCTCGGGACTAGCGATCCTGGGGGAGCAGTTCTTC. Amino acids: CASSSGLAILGEQFF.

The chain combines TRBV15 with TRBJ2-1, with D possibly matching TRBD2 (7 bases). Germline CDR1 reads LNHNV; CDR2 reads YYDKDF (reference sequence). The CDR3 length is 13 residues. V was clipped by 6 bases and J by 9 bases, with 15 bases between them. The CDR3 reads CATRRGGLSEQFF. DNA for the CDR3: TGTGCCACCAGGAGGGGGGGCCTCAGTGAGCAGTTCTTC.

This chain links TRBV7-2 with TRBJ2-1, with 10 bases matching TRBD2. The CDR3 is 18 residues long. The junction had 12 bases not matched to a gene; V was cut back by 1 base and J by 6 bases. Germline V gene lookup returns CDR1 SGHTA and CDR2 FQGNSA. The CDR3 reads CASSLVPTSGNIGNEQFF. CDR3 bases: TGTGCCAGCAGCTTAGTCCCAACTAGCGGGAATATAGGCAATGAGCAGTTCTTC.

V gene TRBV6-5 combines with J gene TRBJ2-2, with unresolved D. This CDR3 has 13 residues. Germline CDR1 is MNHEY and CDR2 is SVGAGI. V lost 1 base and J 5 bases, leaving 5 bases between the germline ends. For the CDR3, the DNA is TGTGCCAGCAGTTACTTCGGGACCGGGGAGCTGTTTTTT. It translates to CASSYFGTGELFF.

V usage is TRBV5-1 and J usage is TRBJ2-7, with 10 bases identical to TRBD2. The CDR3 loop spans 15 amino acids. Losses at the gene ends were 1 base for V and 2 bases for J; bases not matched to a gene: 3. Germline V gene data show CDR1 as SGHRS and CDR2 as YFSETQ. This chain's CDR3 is CASSLTSGATYEQYF. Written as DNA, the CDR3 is TGCGCCAGCAGCTTGACTAGCGGGGCGACCTACGAGCAGTACTTC. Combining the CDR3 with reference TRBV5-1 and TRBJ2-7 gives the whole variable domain KAGVTQTPRYLIKTRGQQVTLSCSPISGHRSVSWYQQTPGQGLQFLFEYFSETQRNKGNFPGRFSGRQFSNSRSEMNVSTLELGDSALYLCASSLTSGATYEQYFGPGTRLTVT.

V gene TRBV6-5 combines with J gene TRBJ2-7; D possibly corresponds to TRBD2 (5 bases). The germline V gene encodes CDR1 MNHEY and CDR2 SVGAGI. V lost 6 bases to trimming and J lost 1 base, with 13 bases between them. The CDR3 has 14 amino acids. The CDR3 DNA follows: TGTGCCAGCAGACGGAGCGGAATTTCCTACGAGCAGTACTTC. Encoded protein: CASRRSGISYEQYF.

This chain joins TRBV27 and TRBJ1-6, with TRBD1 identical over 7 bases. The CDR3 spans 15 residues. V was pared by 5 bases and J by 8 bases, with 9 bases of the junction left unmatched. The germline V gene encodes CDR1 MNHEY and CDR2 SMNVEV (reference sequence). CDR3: CASSRVTGDYSPLHF. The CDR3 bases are TGTGCCAGCAGTCGGGTTACAGGGGACTATTCACCCCTCCACTTT.